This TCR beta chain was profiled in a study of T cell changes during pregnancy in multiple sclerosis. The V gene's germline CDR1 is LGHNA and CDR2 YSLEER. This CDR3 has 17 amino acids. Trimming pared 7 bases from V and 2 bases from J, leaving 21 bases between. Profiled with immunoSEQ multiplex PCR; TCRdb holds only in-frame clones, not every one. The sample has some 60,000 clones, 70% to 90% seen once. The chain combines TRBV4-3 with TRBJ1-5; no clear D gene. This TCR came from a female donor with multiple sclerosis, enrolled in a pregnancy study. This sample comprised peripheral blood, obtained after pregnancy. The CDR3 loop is CASIPPGSQRGNQPQHF. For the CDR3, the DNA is TGCGCCAGCATCCCACCTGGGTCTCAGAGGGGCAATCAGCCCCAGCATTTT.